This T cell receptor (beta chain) comes out of a study of cytomegalovirus exposure and HLA in healthy donors. 13 Jbeta primers and 60 Vbeta primers were used for the PCR. The method was immunoSEQ multiplex PCR; TCRdb's version includes in-frame clones alone and lacks a portion of them. Of fewer than 200,000 clones listed, over 80% are singletons. The V and J ends lost 6 bases and 7 bases respectively, with 15 bases between them. From germline, CDR1 is MNHEY and CDR2 SVGAGI. The CDR3 spans 13 residues. The table lists this clone with a count of one. The chain is built from TRBV6-5 and TRBJ1-2, with D possibly being TRBD1 (5 bases). What was sequenced was PBMCs. This clonotype originated in a man aged 50 or older in good health and CMV-seronegative. The CDR3 here is CASRGIFRGGYTF. The CDR3 DNA reads TGTGCCAGCAGGGGAATATTTAGGGGTGGCTACACCTTC.